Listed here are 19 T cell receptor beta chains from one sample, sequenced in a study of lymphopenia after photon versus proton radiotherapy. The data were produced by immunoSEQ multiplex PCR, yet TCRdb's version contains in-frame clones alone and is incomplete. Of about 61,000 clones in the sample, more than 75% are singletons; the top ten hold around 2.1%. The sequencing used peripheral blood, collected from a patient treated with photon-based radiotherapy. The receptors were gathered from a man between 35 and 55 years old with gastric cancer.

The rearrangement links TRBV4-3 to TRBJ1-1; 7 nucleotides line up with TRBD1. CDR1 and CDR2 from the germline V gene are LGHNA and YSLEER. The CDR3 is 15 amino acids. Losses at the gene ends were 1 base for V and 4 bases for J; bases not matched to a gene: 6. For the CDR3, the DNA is TGCGCCAGCAGCCAAGCTCACAGGGGCGGCACTGAAGCTTTCTTT. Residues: CASSQAHRGGTEAFF.

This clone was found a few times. The CDR3 sequence is CASREGGNSPLHF. For the CDR3, the DNA is TGTGCCAGCCGGGAGGGTGGCAATTCACCCCTCCACTTT. The chain recombines TRBV6-6 with TRBJ1-6; unclear D gene. The CDR3 is made up of 13 amino acids. Germline V gives CDR1 MNHNY, CDR2 SVGAGI (reference sequence). The ends were cut back, 8 bases at V and 7 bases at J, with 12 bases in the middle.

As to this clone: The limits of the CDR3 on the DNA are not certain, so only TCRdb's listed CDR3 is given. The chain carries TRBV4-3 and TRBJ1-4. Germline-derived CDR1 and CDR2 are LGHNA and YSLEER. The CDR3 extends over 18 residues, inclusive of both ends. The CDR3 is CASSLRQYFGRGLEKLFF.

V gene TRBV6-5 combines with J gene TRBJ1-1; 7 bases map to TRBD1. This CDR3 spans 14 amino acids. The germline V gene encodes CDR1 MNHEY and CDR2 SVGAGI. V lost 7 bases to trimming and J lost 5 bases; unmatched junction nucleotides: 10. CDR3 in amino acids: CASIRTGALTEAFF. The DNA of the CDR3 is TGTGCCAGCATAAGAACAGGGGCGTTGACTGAAGCTTTCTTT.

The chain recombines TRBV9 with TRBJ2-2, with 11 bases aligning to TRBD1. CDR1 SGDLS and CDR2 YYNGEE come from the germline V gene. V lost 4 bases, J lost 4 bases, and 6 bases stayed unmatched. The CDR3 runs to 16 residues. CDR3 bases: TGTGCCAGCAGCCTTTTCGGGACAGGGGGCACCGGGGAGCTGTTTTTT. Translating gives CASSLFGTGGTGELFF.

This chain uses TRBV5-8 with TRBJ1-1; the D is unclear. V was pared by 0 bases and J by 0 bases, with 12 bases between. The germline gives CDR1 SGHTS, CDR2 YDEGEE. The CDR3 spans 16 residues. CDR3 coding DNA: TGTGCCAGCAGCTTGGGCAGTATTACCATGAACACTGAAGCTTTCTTT. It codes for CASSLGSITMNTEAFF.

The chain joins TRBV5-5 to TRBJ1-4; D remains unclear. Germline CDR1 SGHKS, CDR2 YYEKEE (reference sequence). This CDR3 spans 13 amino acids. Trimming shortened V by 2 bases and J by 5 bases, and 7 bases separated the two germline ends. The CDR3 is CASSLARNEKLFF. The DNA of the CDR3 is TGTGCCAGCAGCTTAGCTCGAAATGAAAAACTGTTTTTT.

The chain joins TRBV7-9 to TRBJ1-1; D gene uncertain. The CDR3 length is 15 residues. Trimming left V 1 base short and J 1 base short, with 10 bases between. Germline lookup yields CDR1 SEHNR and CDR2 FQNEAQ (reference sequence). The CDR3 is CASSLGAGRNTEAFF. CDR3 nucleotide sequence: TGTGCCAGCAGCTTAGGGGCAGGCCGGAACACTGAAGCTTTCTTT.

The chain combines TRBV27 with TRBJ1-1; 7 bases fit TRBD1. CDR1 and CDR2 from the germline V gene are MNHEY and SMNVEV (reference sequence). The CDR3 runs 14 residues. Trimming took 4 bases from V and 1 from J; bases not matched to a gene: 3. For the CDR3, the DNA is TGTGCCAGCAGTTCAGGGACAGCGAACACTGAAGCTTTCTTT. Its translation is CASSSGTANTEAFF.

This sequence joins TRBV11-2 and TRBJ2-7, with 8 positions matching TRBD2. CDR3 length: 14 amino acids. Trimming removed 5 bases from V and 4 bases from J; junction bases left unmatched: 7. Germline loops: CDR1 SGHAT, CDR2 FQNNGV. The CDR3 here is CASSQSGGGYEQYF. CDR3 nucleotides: TGTGCCAGCAGCCAAAGCGGGGGTGGGTACGAGCAGTACTTC.

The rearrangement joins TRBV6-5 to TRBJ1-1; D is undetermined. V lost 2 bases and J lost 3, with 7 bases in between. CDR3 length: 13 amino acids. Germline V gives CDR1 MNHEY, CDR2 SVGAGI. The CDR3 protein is CASSYQVDTEAFF. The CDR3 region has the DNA TGTGCCAGCAGTTACCAGGTAGACACTGAAGCTTTCTTT.

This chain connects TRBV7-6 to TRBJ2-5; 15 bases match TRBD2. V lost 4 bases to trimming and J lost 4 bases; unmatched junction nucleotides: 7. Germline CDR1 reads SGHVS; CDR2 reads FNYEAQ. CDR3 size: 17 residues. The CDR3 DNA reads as TGTGCCAGCAGCTCCTGGACTAGCGGGGGGGCCGGAGAGACCCAGTACTTC. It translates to CASSSWTSGGAGETQYF. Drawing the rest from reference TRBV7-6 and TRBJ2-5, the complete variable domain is GAGVSQSPRYKVTKRGQDVALRCDPISGHVSLYWYRQALGQGPEFLTYFNYEAQQDKSGLPNDRFSAERPEGSISTLTIQRTEQRDSAMYRCASSSWTSGGAGETQYFGPGTRLLVL.

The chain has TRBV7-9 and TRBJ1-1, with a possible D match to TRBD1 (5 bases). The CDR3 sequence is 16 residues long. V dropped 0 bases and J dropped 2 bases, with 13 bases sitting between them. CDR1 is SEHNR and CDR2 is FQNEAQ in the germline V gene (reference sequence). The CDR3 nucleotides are TGTGCCAGCAGCTTAGCCGGGGGTGGGGCAAACACTGAAGCTTTCTTT. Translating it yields CASSLAGGGANTEAFF.

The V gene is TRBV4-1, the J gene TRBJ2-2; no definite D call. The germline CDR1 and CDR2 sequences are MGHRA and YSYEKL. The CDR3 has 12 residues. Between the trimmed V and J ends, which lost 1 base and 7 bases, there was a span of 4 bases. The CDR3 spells CASSQGGGELFF. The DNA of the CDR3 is TGCGCCAGCAGCCAAGGGGGCGGGGAGCTGTTTTTT.

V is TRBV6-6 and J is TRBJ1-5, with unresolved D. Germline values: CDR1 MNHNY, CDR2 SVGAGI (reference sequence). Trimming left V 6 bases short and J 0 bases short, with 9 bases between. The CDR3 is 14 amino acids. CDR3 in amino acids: CASSHGNSNQPQHF. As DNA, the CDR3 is TGTGCCAGCAGCCACGGGAATAGCAATCAGCCCCAGCATTTT.

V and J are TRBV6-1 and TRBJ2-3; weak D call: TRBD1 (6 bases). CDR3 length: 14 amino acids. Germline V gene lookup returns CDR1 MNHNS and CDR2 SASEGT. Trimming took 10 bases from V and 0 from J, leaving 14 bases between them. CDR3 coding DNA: TGTGCCACCCGAACGACAGGCAGCACAGATACGCAGTATTTT. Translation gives CATRTTGSTDTQYF.

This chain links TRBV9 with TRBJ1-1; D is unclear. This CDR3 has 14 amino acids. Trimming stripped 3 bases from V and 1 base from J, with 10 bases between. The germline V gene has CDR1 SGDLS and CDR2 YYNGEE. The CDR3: CASSARTQNTEAFF. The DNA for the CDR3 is TGTGCCAGCAGCGCCCGGACGCAGAACACTGAAGCTTTCTTT.

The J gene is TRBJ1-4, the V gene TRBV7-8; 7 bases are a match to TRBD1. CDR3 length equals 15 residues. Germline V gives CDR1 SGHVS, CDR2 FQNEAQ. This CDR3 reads CAAGDRDLFNEKLFF. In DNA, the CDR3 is TGTGCTGCGGGGGACAGAGATCTTTTCAATGAAAAACTGTTTTTT.

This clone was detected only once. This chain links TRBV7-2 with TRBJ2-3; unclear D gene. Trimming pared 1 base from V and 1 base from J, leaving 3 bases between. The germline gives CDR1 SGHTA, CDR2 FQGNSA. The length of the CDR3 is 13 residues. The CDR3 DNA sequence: TGTGCCAGCAGCTTAGACGGCACAGATACGCAGTATTTT. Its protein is CASSLDGTDTQYF.